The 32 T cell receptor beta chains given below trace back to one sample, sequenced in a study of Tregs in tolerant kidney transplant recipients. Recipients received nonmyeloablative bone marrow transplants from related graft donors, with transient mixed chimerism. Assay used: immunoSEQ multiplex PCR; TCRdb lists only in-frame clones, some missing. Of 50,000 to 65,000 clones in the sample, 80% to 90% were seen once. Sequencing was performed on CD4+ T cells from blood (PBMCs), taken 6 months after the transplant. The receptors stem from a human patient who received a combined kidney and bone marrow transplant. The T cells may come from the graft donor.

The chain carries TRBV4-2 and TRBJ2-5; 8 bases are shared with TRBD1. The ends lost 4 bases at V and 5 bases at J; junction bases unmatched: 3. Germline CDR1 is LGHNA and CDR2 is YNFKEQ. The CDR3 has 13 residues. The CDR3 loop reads CASSRQGMETQYF. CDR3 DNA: TGTGCCAGCAGCCGACAGGGGATGGAGACCCAGTACTTC.

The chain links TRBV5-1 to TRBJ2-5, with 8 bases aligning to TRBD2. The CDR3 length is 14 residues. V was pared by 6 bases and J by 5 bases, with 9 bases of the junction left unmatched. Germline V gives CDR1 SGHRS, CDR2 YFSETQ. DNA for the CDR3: TGCGCCAGCACCCCTAGCGGGCCTGGTGAGACCCAGTACTTC. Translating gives CASTPSGPGETQYF.

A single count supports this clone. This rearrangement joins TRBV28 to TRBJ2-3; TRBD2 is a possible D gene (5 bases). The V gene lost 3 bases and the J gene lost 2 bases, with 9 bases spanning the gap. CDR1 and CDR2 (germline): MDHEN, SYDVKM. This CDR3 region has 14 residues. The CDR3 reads CASSFPGVTDTQYF. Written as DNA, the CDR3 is TGTGCCAGCAGTTTTCCCGGGGTCACAGATACGCAGTATTTT.

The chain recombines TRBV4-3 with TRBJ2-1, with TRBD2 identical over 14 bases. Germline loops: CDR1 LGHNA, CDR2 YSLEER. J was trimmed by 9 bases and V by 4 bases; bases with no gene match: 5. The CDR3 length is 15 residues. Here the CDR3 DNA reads TGCGCCAGCAGCCGGGGACTAGCGGGAGTCCCTGAGCAGTTCTTC. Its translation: CASSRGLAGVPEQFF.

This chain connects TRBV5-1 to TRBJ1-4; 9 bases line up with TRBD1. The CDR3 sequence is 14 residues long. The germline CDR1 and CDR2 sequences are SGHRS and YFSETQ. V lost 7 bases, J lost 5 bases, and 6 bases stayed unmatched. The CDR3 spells CASSTGTGNEKLFF. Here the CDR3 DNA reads TGCGCCAGCTCAACCGGGACAGGGAATGAAAAACTGTTTTTT.

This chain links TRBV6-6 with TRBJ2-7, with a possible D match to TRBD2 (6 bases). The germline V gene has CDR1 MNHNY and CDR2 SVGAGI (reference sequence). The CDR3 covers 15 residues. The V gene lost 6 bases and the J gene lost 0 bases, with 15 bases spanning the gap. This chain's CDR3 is CASREIGGSSYEQYF. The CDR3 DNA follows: TGTGCCAGCAGGGAAATCGGGGGTAGCTCCTACGAGCAGTACTTC.

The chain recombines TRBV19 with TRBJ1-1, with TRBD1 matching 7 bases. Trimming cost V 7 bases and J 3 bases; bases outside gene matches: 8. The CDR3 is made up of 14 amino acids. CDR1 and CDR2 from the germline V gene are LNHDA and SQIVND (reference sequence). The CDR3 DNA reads TGTGCCAGTACTTCGACAGGGACCGACACTGAAGCTTTCTTT. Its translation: CASTSTGTDTEAFF.

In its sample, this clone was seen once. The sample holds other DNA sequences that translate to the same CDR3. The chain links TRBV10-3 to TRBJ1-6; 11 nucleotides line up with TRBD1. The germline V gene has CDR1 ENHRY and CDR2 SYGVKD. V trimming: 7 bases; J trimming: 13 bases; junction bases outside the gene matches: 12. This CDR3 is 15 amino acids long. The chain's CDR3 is CAINHSGQGESPLHF. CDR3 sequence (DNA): TGTGCCATCAACCATTCGGGACAGGGGGAATCCCCCCTCCACTTT.

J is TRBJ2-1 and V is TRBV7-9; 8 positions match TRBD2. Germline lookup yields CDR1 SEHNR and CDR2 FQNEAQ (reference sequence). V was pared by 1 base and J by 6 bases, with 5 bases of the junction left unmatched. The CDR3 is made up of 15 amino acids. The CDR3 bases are TGTGCCAGCAGCTTAGAAGCGGGAGTCTCCAATGAGCAGTTCTTC. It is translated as CASSLEAGVSNEQFF.

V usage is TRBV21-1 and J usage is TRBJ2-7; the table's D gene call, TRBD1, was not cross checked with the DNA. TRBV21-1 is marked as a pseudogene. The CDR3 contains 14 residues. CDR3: CASSKGAGGDEQYF. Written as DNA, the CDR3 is TGTGCCAGCAGCAAAGGGGCAGGGGGCGACGAGCAGTACTTC.

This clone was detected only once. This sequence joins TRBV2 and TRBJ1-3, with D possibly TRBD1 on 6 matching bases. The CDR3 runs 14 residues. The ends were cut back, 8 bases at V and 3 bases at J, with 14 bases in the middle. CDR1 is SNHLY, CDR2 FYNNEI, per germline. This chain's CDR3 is CASGGGASGNTIYF. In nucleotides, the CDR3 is TGTGCCAGCGGAGGGGGGGCAAGTGGAAACACCATATATTTT.

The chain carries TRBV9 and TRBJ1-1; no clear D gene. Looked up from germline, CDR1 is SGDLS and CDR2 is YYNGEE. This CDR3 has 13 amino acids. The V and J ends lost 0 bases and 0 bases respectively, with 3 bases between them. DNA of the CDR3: TGTGCCAGCAGCGTAGTATTGAACACTGAAGCTTTCTTT. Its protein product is CASSVVLNTEAFF.

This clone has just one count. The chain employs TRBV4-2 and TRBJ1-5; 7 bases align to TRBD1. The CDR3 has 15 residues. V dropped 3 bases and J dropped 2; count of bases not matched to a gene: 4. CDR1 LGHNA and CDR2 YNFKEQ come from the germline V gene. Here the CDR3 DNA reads TGTGCCAGCAGCCAGACAGGGTTCGGCAATCAGCCCCAGCATTTT. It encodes CASSQTGFGNQPQHF.

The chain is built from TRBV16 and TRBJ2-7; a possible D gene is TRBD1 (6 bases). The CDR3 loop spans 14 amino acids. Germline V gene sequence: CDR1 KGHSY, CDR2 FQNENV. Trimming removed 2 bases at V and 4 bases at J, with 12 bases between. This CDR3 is CASSQGYDRYEQYF. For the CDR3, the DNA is TGTGCCAGCAGCCAAGGGTACGACAGGTACGAGCAGTACTTC.

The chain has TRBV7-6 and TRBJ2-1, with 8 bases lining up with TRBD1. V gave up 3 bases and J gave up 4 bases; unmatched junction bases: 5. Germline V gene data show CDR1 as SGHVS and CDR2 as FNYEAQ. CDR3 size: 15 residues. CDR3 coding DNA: TGTGCCAGCAGCTTTAGACAGGGGTATTACAATGAGCAGTTCTTC. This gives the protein CASSFRQGYYNEQFF.

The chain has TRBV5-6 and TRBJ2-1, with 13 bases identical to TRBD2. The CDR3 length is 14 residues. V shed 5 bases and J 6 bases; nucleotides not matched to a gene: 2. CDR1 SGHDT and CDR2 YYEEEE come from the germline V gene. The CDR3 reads CASRGLAGFNEQFF. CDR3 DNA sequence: TGTGCCAGCAGGGGACTAGCGGGGTTCAATGAGCAGTTCTTC.

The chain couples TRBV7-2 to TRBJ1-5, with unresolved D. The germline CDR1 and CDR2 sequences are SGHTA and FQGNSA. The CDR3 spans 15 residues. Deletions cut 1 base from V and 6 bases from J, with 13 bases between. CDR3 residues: CASSLGVGGPQPQHF. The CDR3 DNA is TGTGCCAGCAGCTTAGGGGTTGGAGGGCCTCAGCCCCAGCATTTT.

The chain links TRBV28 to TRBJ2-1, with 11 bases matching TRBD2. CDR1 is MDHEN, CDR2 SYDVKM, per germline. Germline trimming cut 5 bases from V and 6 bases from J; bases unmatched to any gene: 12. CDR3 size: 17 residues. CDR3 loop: CASSDRKVAGGVNEQFF. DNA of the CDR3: TGTGCCAGCAGTGACCGAAAGGTAGCGGGGGGGGTCAATGAGCAGTTCTTC. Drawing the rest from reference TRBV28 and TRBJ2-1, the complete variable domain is DVKVTQSSRYLVKRTGEKVFLECVQDMDHENMFWYRQDPGLGLRLIYFSYDVKMKEKGDIPEGYSVSREKKERFSLILESASTNQTSMYLCASSDRKVAGGVNEQFFGPGTRLTVL.

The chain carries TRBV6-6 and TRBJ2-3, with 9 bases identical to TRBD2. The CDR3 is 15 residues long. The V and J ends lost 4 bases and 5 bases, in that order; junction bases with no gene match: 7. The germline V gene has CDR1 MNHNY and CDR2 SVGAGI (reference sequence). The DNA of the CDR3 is TGTGCCAGCAGTTCTGCGGCGGGGGGGCGAGATACGCAGTATTTT. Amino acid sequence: CASSSAAGGRDTQYF.

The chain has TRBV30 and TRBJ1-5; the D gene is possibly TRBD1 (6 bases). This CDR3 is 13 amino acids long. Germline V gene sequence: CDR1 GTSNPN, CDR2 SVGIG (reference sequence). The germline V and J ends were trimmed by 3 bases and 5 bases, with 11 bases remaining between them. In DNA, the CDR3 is TGTGCCTGGAGCGAGGACAGTTATCAGCCCCAGCATTTT. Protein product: CAWSEDSYQPQHF.

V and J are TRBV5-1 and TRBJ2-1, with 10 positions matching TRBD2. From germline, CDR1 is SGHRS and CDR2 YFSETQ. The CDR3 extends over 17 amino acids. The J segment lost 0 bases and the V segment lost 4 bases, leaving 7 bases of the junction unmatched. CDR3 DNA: TGCGCCAGCAGCCCCCGAGTAGCGGGGGGCTCCTACAATGAGCAGTTCTTC. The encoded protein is CASSPRVAGGSYNEQFF. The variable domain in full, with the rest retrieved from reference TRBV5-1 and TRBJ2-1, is KAGVTQTPRYLIKTRGQQVTLSCSPISGHRSVSWYQQTPGQGLQFLFEYFSETQRNKGNFPGRFSGRQFSNSRSEMNVSTLELGDSALYLCASSPRVAGGSYNEQFFGPGTRLTVL.

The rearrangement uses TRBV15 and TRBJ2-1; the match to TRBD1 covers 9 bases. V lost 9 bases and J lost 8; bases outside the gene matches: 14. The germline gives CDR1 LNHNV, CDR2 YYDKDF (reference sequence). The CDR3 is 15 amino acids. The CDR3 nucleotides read TGTGCCACTACCTTGGACAGGGGCTCCGTGTATGAGCAGTTCTTC. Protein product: CATTLDRGSVYEQFF.

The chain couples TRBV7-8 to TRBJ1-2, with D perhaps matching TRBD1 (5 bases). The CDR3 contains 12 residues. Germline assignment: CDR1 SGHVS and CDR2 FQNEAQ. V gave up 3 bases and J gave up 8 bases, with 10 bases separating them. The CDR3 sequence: CASSFNRLGYTF. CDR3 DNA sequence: TGTGCCAGCAGCTTTAACAGGTTGGGCTACACCTTC.

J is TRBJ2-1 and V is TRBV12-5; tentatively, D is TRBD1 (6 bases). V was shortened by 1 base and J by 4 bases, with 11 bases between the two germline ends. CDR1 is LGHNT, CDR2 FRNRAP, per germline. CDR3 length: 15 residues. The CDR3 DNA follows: TGTGCTAGTGGTTTGGAAAAGGGACATTACAATGAGCAGTTCTTC. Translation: CASGLEKGHYNEQFF.

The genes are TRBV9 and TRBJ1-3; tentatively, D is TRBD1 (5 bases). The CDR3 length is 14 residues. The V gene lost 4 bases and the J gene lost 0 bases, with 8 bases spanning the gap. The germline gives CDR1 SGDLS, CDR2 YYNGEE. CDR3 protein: CASSPQASGNTIYF. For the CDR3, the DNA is TGTGCCAGCAGCCCACAGGCCTCTGGAAACACCATATATTTT.

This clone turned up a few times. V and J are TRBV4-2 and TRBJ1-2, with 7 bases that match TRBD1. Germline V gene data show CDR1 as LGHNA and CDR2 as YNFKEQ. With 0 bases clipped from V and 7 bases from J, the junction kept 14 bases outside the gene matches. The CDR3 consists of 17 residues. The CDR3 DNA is TGTGCCAGCAGCCAAGATCTCCCCCCGACAGGGCCTCTTGGCTACACCTTC. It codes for CASSQDLPPTGPLGYTF.

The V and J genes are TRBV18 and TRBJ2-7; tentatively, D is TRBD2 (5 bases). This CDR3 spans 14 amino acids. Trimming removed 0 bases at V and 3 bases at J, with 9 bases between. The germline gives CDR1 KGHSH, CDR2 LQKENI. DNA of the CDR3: TGTGCCAGCTCACCACCGGTCGGGATCTACGAGCAGTACTTC. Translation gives CASSPPVGIYEQYF.

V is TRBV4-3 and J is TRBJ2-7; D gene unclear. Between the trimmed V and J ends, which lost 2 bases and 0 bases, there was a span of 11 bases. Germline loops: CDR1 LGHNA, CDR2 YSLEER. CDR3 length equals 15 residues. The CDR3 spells CASSQMLIGSYEQYF. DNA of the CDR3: TGCGCCAGCAGCCAAATGCTGATCGGCTCCTACGAGCAGTACTTC.

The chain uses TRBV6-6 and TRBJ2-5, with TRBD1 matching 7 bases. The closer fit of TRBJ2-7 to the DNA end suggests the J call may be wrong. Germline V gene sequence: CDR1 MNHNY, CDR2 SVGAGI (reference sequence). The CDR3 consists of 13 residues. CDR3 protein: CASSPGQVYEQYF. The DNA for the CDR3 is TGTGCCAGCAGTCCTGGACAGGTCTACGAGCAGTACTTC.

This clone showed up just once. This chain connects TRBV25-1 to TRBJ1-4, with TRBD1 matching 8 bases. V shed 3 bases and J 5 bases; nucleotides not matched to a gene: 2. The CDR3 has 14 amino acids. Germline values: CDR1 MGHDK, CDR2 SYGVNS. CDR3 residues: CASSDRTGNEKLFF. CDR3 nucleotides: TGTGCCAGCAGTGATAGGACAGGGAATGAAAAACTGTTTTTT.

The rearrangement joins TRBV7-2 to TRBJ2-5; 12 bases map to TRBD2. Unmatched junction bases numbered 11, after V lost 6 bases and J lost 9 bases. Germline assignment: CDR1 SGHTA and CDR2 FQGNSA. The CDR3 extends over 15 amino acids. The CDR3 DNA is TGTGCCAGCAGTTATACAGGACTAGCGGGGAGGGCCCAGTACTTC. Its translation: CASSYTGLAGRAQYF.

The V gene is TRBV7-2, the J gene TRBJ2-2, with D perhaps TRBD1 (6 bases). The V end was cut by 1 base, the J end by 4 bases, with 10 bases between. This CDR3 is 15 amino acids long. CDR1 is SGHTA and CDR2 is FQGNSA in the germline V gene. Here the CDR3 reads CASSLVGHATGELFF. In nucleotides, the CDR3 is TGTGCCAGCAGCTTAGTGGGACACGCCACCGGGGAGCTGTTTTTT. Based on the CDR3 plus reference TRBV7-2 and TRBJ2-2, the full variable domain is GAGVSQSPSNKVTEKGKDVELRCDPISGHTALYWYRQSLGQGLEFLIYFQGNSAPDKSGLPSDRFSAERTGGSVSTLTIQRTQQEDSAVYLCASSLVGHATGELFFGEGSRLTVL.